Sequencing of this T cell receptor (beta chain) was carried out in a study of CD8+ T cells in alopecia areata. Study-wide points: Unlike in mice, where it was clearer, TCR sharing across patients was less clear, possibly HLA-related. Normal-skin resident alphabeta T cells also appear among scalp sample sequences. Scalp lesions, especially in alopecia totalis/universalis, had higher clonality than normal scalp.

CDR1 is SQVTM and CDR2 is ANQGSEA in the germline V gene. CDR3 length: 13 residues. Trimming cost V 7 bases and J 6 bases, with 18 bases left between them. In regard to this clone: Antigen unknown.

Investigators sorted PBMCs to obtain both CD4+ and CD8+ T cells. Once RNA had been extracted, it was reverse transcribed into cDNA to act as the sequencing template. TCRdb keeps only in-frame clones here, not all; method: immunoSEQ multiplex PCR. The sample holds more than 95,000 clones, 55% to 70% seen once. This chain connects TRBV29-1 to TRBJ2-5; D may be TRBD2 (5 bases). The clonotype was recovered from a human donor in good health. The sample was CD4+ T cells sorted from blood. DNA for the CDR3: TGCAGCGCCCGGGAATTTAACGAGCAGACCCAGTACTTC. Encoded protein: CSAREFNEQTQYF.